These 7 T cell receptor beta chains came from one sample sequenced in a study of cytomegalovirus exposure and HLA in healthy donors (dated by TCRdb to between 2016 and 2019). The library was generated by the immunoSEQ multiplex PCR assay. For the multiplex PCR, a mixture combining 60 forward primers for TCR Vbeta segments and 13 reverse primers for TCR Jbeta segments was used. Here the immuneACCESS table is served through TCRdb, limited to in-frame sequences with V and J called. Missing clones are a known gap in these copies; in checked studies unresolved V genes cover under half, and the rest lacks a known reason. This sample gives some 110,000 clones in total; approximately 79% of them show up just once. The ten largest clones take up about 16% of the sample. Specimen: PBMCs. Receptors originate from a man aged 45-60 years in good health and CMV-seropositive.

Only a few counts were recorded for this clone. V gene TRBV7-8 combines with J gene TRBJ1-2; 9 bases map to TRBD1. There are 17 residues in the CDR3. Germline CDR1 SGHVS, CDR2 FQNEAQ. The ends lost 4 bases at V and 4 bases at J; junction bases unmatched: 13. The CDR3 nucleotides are TGTGCCAGCAGCTCCCGCCGGGAGGGACAGGGATTCTATGGCTACACCTTC. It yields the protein CASSSRREGQGFYGYTF.

The CDR3 region has the DNA TGTGCCAGCAGCGTAGGTGGGAGCTCCTACGAGCAGTACTTC. It specifies CASSVGGSSYEQYF. The chain is built from TRBV9 and TRBJ2-7; D perhaps matches TRBD2 (5 bases). Trimming removed 0 bases from V and 0 bases from J, with 7 bases in between. The CDR3 covers 14 residues. Looked up from germline, CDR1 is SGDLS and CDR2 is YYNGEE. The whole variable domain, remainder taken from reference TRBV9 and TRBJ2-7, is DSGVTQTPKHLITATGQRVTLRCSPRSGDLSVYWYQQSLDQGLQFLIQYYNGEERAKGNILERFSAQQFPDLHSELNLSSLELGDSALYFCASSVGGSSYEQYFGPGTRLTVT.

Here the CDR3 reads CASSRDYNYEQYF. As DNA, the CDR3 is TGTGCCAGCAGTAGGGACTACAACTACGAGCAGTACTTC. The chain employs TRBV27 and TRBJ2-7; 7 bases map to TRBD2. The V gene end was trimmed by 5 bases and the J gene end by 3 bases; junction bases not matched to a gene: 4. CDR1 and CDR2 from the germline V gene are MNHEY and SMNVEV (reference sequence). The CDR3 loop spans 13 amino acids.

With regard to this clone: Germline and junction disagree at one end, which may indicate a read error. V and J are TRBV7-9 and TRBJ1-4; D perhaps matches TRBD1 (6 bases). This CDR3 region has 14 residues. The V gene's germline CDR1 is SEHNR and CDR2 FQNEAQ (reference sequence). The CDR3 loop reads CSSSFGGNNEKLFF. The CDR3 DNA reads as TGTTCCAGCAGCTTTGGGGGCAATAATGAAAAACTGTTTTTT.

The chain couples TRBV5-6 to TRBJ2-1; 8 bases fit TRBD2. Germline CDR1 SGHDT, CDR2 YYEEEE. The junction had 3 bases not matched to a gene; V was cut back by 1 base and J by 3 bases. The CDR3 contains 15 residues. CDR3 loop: CASSLRLAGYNEQFF. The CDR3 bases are TGTGCCAGCAGCTTGCGCCTAGCGGGCTACAATGAGCAGTTCTTC. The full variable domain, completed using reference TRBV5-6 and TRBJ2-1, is DAGVTQSPTHLIKTRGQQVTLRCSPKSGHDTVSWYQQALGQGPQFIFQYYEEEERQRGNFPDRFSGHQFPNYSSELNVNALLLGDSALYLCASSLRLAGYNEQFFGPGTRLTVL.

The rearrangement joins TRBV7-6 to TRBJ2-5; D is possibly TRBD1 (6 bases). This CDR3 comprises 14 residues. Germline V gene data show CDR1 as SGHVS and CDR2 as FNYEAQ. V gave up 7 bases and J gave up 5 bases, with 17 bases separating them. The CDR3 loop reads CASNSLKGVETQYF. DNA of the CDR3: TGTGCCAGCAACTCCCTCAAGGGGGTGGAGACCCAGTACTTC.

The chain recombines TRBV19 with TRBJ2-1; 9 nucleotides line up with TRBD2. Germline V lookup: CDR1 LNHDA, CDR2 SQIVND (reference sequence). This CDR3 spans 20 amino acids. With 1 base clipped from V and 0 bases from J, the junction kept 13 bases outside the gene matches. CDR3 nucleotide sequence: TGTGCCAGTAGTATAGGTTGGCTAGCGGGAATGGGGAGCTCCTACAATGAGCAGTTCTTC. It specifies CASSIGWLAGMGSSYNEQFF.